These 32 T cell receptor beta chains came from one sample sequenced in a study of cytomegalovirus exposure and HLA in healthy donors. Primers: 60 Vbeta forward and 13 Jbeta reverse. The repertoire was sequenced with immunoSEQ multiplex PCR; TCRdb's copy has only in-frame clones and lacks some. In the table there are 100,000 to 150,000 clones, about 70% of which are singletons. Source material: PBMCs. The source of these receptors is a male donor in good health and CMV-seronegative.

The chain joins TRBV11-2 to TRBJ2-5, with D possibly TRBD1 on 6 matching bases. Per germline, CDR1 SGHAT and CDR2 FQNNGV. V dropped 2 bases and J dropped 0 bases, with 13 bases sitting between them. This CDR3 is built from 16 residues. In nucleotides, the CDR3 is TGTGCCAGCAGCTTAAGCCTGGGGGCATACCAAGAGACCCAGTACTTC. This translates into CASSLSLGAYQETQYF.

The count of this clone is one. This chain connects TRBV11-1 to TRBJ1-1; D gene unclear. The V gene lost 1 base and the J gene lost 6 bases, with 9 bases spanning the gap. Germline V gene lookup returns CDR1 SGHAT and CDR2 FQDESV (reference sequence). The CDR3 totals 13 residues. The CDR3 sequence: CASSLDEGAEAFF. The CDR3 DNA sequence: TGTGCCAGCAGCTTAGATGAGGGTGCTGAAGCTTTCTTT. Full variable domain (rest looked up from reference TRBV11-1 and TRBJ1-1): EAEVAQSPRYKITEKSQAVAFWCDPISGHATLYWYRQILGQGPELLVQFQDESVVDDSQLPKDRFSAERLKGVDSTLKIQPAELGDSAMYLCASSLDEGAEAFFGQGTRLTVV.

The genes are TRBV5-4 and TRBJ2-5; 11 bases line up with TRBD2. Germline loops: CDR1 SGHNT, CDR2 YYREEE (reference sequence). The CDR3 runs 15 residues. Losses at the gene ends were 0 bases for V and 5 bases for J; bases not matched to a gene: 3. DNA for the CDR3: TGTGCCAGCAGCTTGGCTTCTAGCGGGGGGGAGACCCAGTACTTC. This encodes CASSLASSGGETQYF.

This clone was detected once. The genes are TRBV28 and TRBJ2-3; D call uncertain. Trimming stripped 5 bases from V and 0 bases from J, with 12 bases between. The germline gives CDR1 MDHEN, CDR2 SYDVKM. The CDR3 totals 15 residues. CDR3 nucleotides: TGTGCCAGCAGTCAAGAGGTTCTTAGCACAGATACGCAGTATTTT. Protein product: CASSQEVLSTDTQYF.

The chain uses TRBV7-9 and TRBJ2-1, with TRBD2 matching over 7 bases. This CDR3 is built from 17 residues. CDR1 and CDR2 from the germline V gene are SEHNR and FQNEAQ (reference sequence). Trimming cost V 1 base and J 3 bases; bases outside gene matches: 9. CDR3 sequence reads: CASSLVGLADFYNEQFF. The CDR3 DNA reads TGTGCCAGCAGCTTAGTCGGCCTAGCGGATTTCTACAATGAGCAGTTCTTC.

The chain is built from TRBV6-6 and TRBJ1-4, with 7 bases identical to TRBD1. The germline CDR1 and CDR2 sequences are MNHNY and SVGAGI (reference sequence). The V segment lost 6 bases and the J segment 13 bases; nucleotides outside the gene matches: 14. CDR3 size: 14 residues. Here the CDR3 DNA reads TGTGCCAGCAGCTCCCGTGAGGGGGCCGGGAGACTGTTTTTT. Protein product: CASSSREGAGRLFF.

V is TRBV4-3 and J is TRBJ2-7, with no clear D. V lost 4 bases, J lost 7 bases, and 14 bases lay in between. Germline-derived CDR1 and CDR2 are LGHNA and YSLEER. The CDR3 covers 13 residues. The CDR3, as DNA: TGCGCCAGCAGCCCTGATCGAGTCGATGAGCAGTACTTC. It encodes CASSPDRVDEQYF.

The rearrangement joins TRBV28 to TRBJ1-2, with 8 nucleotides matching TRBD1. CDR3 length: 13 residues. Trimming cost V 8 bases and J 4 bases; bases outside gene matches: 6. Germline V CDR1 and CDR2: MDHEN, SYDVKM. CDR3 DNA sequence: TGTGCCAGCGGGCAGGGGGCTGGCTATGGCTACACCTTC. Protein sequence: CASGQGAGYGYTF.

The J gene is TRBJ1-3, the V gene TRBV11-2; maybe TRBD1 (6 bases). Germline V gene sequence: CDR1 SGHAT, CDR2 FQNNGV. Trimming cost V 4 bases and J 0 bases, with 16 bases left between them. The CDR3 is 17 amino acids. CDR3 loop: CASSSPYGQISGNTIYF. In nucleotides, the CDR3 is TGTGCCAGCAGCTCACCTTATGGACAGATCTCTGGAAACACCATATATTTT.

V and J are TRBV28 and TRBJ2-1, with TRBD1 identical over 7 bases. J lost 8 bases, V lost 1 base, and 8 bases had no gene match. Germline V gives CDR1 MDHEN, CDR2 SYDVKM. CDR3 size: 15 residues. DNA for the CDR3: TGTGCCAGCAGTTTATCGCCGGACAGGCTTCATGAGCAGTTCTTC. It specifies CASSLSPDRLHEQFF.

The V call is TRBV7-3, the J call TRBJ2-3; weak D call: TRBD1 (5 bases). V shed 1 base and J shed 5 bases, with 13 bases lying between them. Germline V gene data show CDR1 as SGHTA and CDR2 as FQGTGA. This CDR3 has 15 residues. CDR3 coding DNA: TGTGCCAGCAGCTTAATGGGCCTCCAGGGAGATACGCAGTATTTT. This codes for CASSLMGLQGDTQYF. Full variable domain (rest looked up from reference TRBV7-3 and TRBJ2-3): GAGVSQTPSNKVTEKGKYVELRCDPISGHTALYWYRQSLGQGPEFLIYFQGTGAADDSGLPNDRFFAVRPEGSVSTLKIQRTERGDSAVYLCASSLMGLQGDTQYFGPGTRLTVL.

The chain employs TRBV29-1 and TRBJ2-7; TRBD1 matches 11 bases. The CDR3 covers 13 residues. Germline V gives CDR1 SQVTM, CDR2 ANQGSEA. V lost 6 bases, J lost 7 bases, and 8 bases stayed unmatched. CDR3 in amino acids: CSVAGTGGGEQYF. Written as DNA, the CDR3 is TGCAGCGTGGCCGGGACAGGGGGAGGTGAGCAGTACTTC.

This CDR3 reads CASRPTGTRNTEAFF. The DNA for the CDR3 is TGTGCCAGCAGACCGACAGGGACAAGGAACACTGAAGCTTTCTTT. The chain employs TRBV28 and TRBJ1-1, with 7 positions matching TRBD1. Germline assignment: CDR1 MDHEN and CDR2 SYDVKM. The CDR3 sequence is 15 residues long. The J segment lost 1 base and the V segment lost 6 bases, leaving 8 bases of the junction unmatched.

V is TRBV6-4 and J is TRBJ2-7; TRBD2 agrees at 10 bases. J lost 2 bases, V lost 3 bases, and 13 bases had no gene match. The CDR3 totals 18 residues. Germline assignment: CDR1 MRHNA and CDR2 SNTAGT. The CDR3 protein is CASSERKASGGNTYEQYF. The CDR3 region has the DNA TGTGCCAGCAGTGAGAGGAAGGCTAGCGGGGGTAACACCTACGAGCAGTACTTC.

CDR3 sequence: CASSRGGQNTGELFF. Here the CDR3 DNA reads TGCGCCAGCAGTCGCGGGGGCCAGAACACCGGGGAGCTGTTTTTT. The chain recombines TRBV5-1 with TRBJ2-2; tentatively, D is TRBD2 (7 bases). V shed 5 bases and J shed 1 base, with 12 bases lying between them. Germline CDR1 and CDR2: SGHRS and YFSETQ. The CDR3 runs 15 residues.

The V and J genes are TRBV28 and TRBJ1-5, with D tentatively TRBD1 (5 bases). Looked up from germline, CDR1 is MDHEN and CDR2 is SYDVKM. The CDR3 extends over 17 amino acids. The V and J ends lost 6 bases and 4 bases respectively, with 22 bases between them. The CDR3 is CASSPNPWPGGNQPQHF. CDR3 nucleotide sequence: TGTGCCAGCAGCCCAAACCCTTGGCCCGGGGGGAATCAGCCCCAGCATTTT.

This chain joins TRBV29-1 and TRBJ1-2; TRBD1 aligns across 8 bases. CDR1 is SQVTM and CDR2 is ANQGSEA in the germline V gene. V shed 7 bases and J 4 bases; nucleotides not matched to a gene: 8. This CDR3 spans 13 amino acids. This CDR3 is CSARTGIGYGYTF. The CDR3 DNA follows: TGCAGCGCTAGGACAGGGATTGGCTATGGCTACACCTTC.

The chain combines TRBV27 with TRBJ1-2, with 9 bases identical to TRBD1. Germline V CDR1 and CDR2: MNHEY, SMNVEV (reference sequence). V trimming: 5 bases; J trimming: 7 bases; junction bases outside the gene matches: 8. The CDR3 totals 14 residues. The CDR3 protein is CASSRTGGRSGYTF. The CDR3 nucleotides read TGTGCCAGCAGTCGAACAGGGGGCCGGTCTGGCTACACCTTC.

V and J are TRBV5-6 and TRBJ1-6, with 7 bases identical to TRBD1. The junction had 13 bases not matched to a gene; V was cut back by 1 base and J by 9 bases. CDR3 size: 17 residues. The germline gives CDR1 SGHDT, CDR2 YYEEEE. The CDR3 loop reads CASSLRGPRQGGSPLHF. For the CDR3, the DNA is TGTGCCAGCAGCTTGAGGGGTCCACGACAGGGTGGTTCACCCCTCCACTTT.

This clone has more than one count but fewer than ten. The rearrangement joins TRBV6-1 to TRBJ2-7; TRBD2 is a possible D gene (6 bases). This CDR3 is built from 15 residues. Germline lookup yields CDR1 MNHNS and CDR2 SASEGT. V lost 2 bases to trimming and J lost 3 bases, with 14 bases between them. The CDR3 region is CASSEWRANFYEQYF. Written as DNA, the CDR3 is TGTGCCAGCAGTGAATGGAGGGCGAACTTCTACGAGCAGTACTTC.

The chain uses TRBV9 and TRBJ1-1; unclear D gene. Trimming took 3 bases from V and 0 from J, leaving 6 bases between them. The germline V gene has CDR1 SGDLS and CDR2 YYNGEE. This CDR3 is 13 amino acids long. CDR3 loop: CASSGVLNTEAFF. The CDR3 nucleotides read TGTGCCAGCAGCGGCGTTCTGAACACTGAAGCTTTCTTT.

The CDR3 is CASTGRLTSYEQYF. Here the CDR3 DNA reads TGTGCCAGCACCGGGAGACTGACCAGCTACGAGCAGTACTTC. The genes are TRBV7-2 and TRBJ2-7; possible D gene TRBD2, 6 bases. In germline, CDR1 is SGHTA, CDR2 FQGNSA. Trimming left V 7 bases short and J 3 bases short, with 16 bases between. The CDR3 length is 14 residues.

The V gene is TRBV7-3, the J gene TRBJ2-1, with D unclear. Trimming removed 5 bases at V and 7 bases at J, with 27 bases between. This CDR3 is 18 amino acids long. Germline-derived CDR1 and CDR2 are SGHTA and FQGTGA. In nucleotides, the CDR3 is TGTGCCAGCAGCCGAATCGTACGTGTGCCTGGCCAAAAGAATGAGCAGTTCTTC. Translation: CASSRIVRVPGQKNEQFF.

This clone was seen only a few times. The rearrangement links TRBV2 to TRBJ2-4; weak D call: TRBD1 (6 bases). CDR3 length: 15 residues. The germline V gene encodes CDR1 SNHLY and CDR2 FYNNEI. The V end lost 5 bases, the J end lost 2 bases, and 13 bases lay between the germline ends. For the CDR3, the DNA is TGTGCCAGCAGTTTAGAAACAGGGTCCAAAAACATTCAGTACTTC. It is translated as CASSLETGSKNIQYF.

V gene TRBV7-2 combines with J gene TRBJ2-5; tentative D call: TRBD2 (7 bases). The CDR3 spans 15 residues. V dropped 5 bases and J dropped 2 bases, with 15 bases sitting between them. The germline V gene encodes CDR1 SGHTA and CDR2 FQGNSA. The CDR3 loop reads CASSPEAGAQETQYF. CDR3 in DNA: TGTGCCAGCAGCCCAGAGGCGGGGGCGCAAGAGACCCAGTACTTC.

V is TRBV28 and J is TRBJ1-5, with D possibly being TRBD1 (5 bases). From germline, CDR1 is MDHEN and CDR2 SYDVKM. V was clipped by 5 bases and J by 7 bases, with 15 bases between them. The CDR3 is 14 amino acids. For the CDR3, the DNA is TGTGCCAGCAGTCGCCGGGGGGGGAGGCAGCCCCAGCATTTT. Its protein product is CASSRRGGRQPQHF. Using reference TRBV28 and TRBJ1-5 for the parts outside the CDR3, the full variable domain is DVKVTQSSRYLVKRTGEKVFLECVQDMDHENMFWYRQDPGLGLRLIYFSYDVKMKEKGDIPEGYSVSREKKERFSLILESASTNQTSMYLCASSRRGGRQPQHFGDGTRLSIL.

The rearrangement links TRBV5-1 to TRBJ2-1; tentatively, D is TRBD2 (7 bases). Germline CDR1 and CDR2: SGHRS and YFSETQ. The length of the CDR3 is 13 residues. Deletions cut 7 bases from V and 8 bases from J, with 16 bases between. The CDR3 DNA reads TGCGCCAGCGGACTGGGAGGGGGGTATGAGCAGTTCTTC. Protein product: CASGLGGGYEQFF.

V usage is TRBV7-6 and J usage is TRBJ2-7; TRBD1 agrees at 9 bases. CDR1 is SGHVS, CDR2 FNYEAQ, per germline. This CDR3 has 15 amino acids. Trimming took 5 bases from V and 4 from J; bases not matched to a gene: 9. CDR3 coding DNA: TGTGCCAGCAGCCCCGGACAGGGGACCCTATACGAGCAGTACTTC. It translates to CASSPGQGTLYEQYF.

The CDR3 DNA sequence: TGTGCCAGCAGCCAGGGAGGAGGGACAGAGACCCAGTACTTC. The encoded protein is CASSQGGGTETQYF. J is TRBJ2-5 and V is TRBV14; a possible D gene is TRBD2 (6 bases). Germline CDR1 and CDR2: SGHDN and FVKESK. The V and J ends lost 3 bases and 4 bases respectively, with 12 bases between them. This CDR3 has 14 residues.

This clone was detected a few times. The chain links TRBV6-1 to TRBJ2-1; 8 bases are shared with TRBD2. V lost 5 bases and J lost 8; bases outside the gene matches: 5. The length of the CDR3 is 13 residues. CDR1 and CDR2 from the germline V gene are MNHNS and SASEGT. The CDR3 DNA is TGTGCCAGCAGTCCCGGGAGGGGACATGAGCAGTTCTTC. This codes for CASSPGRGHEQFF.

This sequence joins TRBV28 and TRBJ2-7; 9 bases line up with TRBD1. Germline V CDR1 and CDR2: MDHEN, SYDVKM. Trimming took 9 bases from V and 1 from J; bases not matched to a gene: 4. The CDR3 has 13 amino acids. The CDR3 DNA sequence: TGTGCCAGTCGACAGGGGGAATCCTACGAGCAGTACTTC. The encoded protein is CASRQGESYEQYF.

V and J are TRBV7-2 and TRBJ2-2; tentative D call: TRBD2 (5 bases). V was cut by 5 bases and J by 3 bases, with 16 bases left in between. The CDR3 spans 16 residues. CDR1 SGHTA and CDR2 FQGNSA come from the germline V gene. The CDR3 bases are TGTGCCAGCAGCCTGCAAGGGAGTCCGTACACCGGGGAGCTGTTTTTT. It translates to CASSLQGSPYTGELFF.